This T cell receptor beta chain came from a study of cytomegalovirus exposure and HLA in healthy donors. The V and J ends lost 3 bases and 4 bases respectively, with 10 bases between them. Germline CDR1 reads LNHDA; CDR2 reads SQIVND (reference sequence). The CDR3 consists of 14 residues. The PCR used 60 Vbeta and 13 Jbeta primers. The repertoire was sequenced with immunoSEQ multiplex PCR; TCRdb's copy has only in-frame clones and lacks some. The data hold some 150,000 clones, with roughly three quarters observed a single time. This chain links TRBV19 with TRBJ1-5; D possibly corresponds to TRBD1 (6 bases). The sample consisted of PBMCs. This receptor was identified in a male donor in good health and CMV-seronegative. CDR3 amino acids: CASSIAQGNQPQHF. The CDR3 DNA reads TGTGCCAGTAGTATCGCACAGGGAAATCAGCCCCAGCATTTT.